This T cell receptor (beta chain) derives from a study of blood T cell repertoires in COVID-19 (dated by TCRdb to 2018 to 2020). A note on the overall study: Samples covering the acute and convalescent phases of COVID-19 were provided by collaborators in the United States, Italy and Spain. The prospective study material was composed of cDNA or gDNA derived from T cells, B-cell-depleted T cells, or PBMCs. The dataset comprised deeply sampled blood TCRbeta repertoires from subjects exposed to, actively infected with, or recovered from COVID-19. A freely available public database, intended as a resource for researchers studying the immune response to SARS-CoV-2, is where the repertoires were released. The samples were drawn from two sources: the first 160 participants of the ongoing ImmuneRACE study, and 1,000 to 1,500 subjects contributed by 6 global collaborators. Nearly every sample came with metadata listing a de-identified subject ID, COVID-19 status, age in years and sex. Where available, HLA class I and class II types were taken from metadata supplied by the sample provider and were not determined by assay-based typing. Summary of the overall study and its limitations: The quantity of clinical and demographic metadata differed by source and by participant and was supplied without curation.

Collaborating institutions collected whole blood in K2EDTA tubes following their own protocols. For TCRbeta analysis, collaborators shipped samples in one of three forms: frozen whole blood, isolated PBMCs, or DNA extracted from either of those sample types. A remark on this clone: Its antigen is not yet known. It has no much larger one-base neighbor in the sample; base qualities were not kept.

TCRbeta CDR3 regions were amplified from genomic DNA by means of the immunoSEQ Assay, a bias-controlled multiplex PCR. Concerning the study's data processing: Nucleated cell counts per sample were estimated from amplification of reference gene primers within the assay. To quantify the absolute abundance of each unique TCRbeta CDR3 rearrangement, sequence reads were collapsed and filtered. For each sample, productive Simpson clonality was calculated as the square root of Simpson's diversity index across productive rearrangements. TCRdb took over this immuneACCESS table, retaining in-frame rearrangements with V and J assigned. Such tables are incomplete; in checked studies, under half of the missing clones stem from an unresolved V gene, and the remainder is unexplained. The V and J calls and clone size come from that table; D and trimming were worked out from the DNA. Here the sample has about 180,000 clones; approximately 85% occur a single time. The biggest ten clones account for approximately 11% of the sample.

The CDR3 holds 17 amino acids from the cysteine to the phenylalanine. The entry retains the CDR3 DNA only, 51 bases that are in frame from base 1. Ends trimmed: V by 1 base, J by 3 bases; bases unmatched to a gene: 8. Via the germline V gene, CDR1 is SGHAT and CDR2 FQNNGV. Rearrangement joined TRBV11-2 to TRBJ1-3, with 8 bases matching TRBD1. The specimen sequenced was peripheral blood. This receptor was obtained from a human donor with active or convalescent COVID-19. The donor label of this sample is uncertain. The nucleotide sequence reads TGTGCCAGCAGCTTAGCTGGACAGGGCCTTGATGGAAACACCATATATTTT. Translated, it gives CASSLAGQGLDGNTIYF.